This entry concerns a single T cell receptor beta chain. Its antigen is not identified. This specimen comes from a study of T cell responses to AZD1222 COVID-19 vaccine. Study-wide results and caveats: Once two AZD1222 doses were given, Spike-specific TCR breadth and depth went up. Among those given AZD1222, only 5 to 7 were seropositive at baseline. Clonal diversity was possibly underestimated; the donors were predominantly white British and more often female.

Clones were sequenced by immunoSEQ multiplex PCR, and TCRdb holds only the in-frame ones, with some missing. The sample contains some 130,000 clones, 93% of which appear only once. The receptor comes from an adult in good health. The sample consisted of peripheral blood, taken on day 0 of AZD1222 vaccination.

The CDR3 coding sequence is TGTGCCAGCAGCATCGCGGTCGACGTCAATGAGCAGTTCTTC. Its translation: CASSIAVDVNEQFF. This rearrangement joins TRBV7-2 to TRBJ2-1; D remains ambiguous. This CDR3 region has 14 residues. Germline V lookup: CDR1 SGHTA, CDR2 FQGNSA. Trimming removed 5 bases from V and 6 bases from J, with 14 bases in between.